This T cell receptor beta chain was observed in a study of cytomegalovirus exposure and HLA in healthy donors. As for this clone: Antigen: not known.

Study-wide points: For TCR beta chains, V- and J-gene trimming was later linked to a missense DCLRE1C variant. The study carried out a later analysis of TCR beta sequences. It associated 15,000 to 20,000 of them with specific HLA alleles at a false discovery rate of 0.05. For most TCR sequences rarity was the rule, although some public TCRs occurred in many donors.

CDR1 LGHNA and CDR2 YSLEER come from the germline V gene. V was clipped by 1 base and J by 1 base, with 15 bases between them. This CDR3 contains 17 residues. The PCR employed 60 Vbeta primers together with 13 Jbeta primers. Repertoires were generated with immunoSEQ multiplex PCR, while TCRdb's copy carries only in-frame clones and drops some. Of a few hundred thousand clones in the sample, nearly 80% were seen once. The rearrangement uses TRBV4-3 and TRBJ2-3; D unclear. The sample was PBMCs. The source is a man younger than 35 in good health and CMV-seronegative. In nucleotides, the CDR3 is TGCGCCAGCAGCCAAGTGTCCGGCGGCTTAGGCACAGATACGCAGTATTTT. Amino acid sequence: CASSQVSGGLGTDTQYF.